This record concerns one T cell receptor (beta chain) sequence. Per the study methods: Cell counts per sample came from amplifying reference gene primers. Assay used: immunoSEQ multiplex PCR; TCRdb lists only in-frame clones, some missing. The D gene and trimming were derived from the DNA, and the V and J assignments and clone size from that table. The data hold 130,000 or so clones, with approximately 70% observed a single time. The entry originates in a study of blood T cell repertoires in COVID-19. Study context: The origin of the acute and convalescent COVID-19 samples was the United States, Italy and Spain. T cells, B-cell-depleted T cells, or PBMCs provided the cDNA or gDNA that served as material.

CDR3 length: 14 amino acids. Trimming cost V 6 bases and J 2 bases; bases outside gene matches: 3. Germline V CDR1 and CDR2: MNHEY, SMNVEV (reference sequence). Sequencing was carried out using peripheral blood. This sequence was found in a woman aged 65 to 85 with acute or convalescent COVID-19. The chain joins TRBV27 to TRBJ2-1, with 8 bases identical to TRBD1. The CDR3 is CASRGTGTYNEQFF. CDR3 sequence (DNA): TGTGCCAGCAGGGGGACAGGCACCTACAATGAGCAGTTCTTC.